The 21 T cell receptor beta chains below all came from one sample that was sequenced in a study of blood T cell repertoires in COVID-19. The method was immunoSEQ multiplex PCR; TCRdb's version includes in-frame clones alone and lacks a portion of them. The profile shows fewer than 300,000 clones, about nine tenths of them singletons. The sequenced sample consisted of PBMCs or T cells enriched from blood (not recorded which). The receptors shown here come from a woman in her forties with acute COVID-19.

V usage is TRBV27 and J usage is TRBJ2-4, with 9 positions matching TRBD1. This CDR3 is built from 13 residues. Germline CDR1 reads MNHEY; CDR2 reads SMNVEV (reference sequence). V lost 5 bases to trimming and J lost 8 bases; unmatched junction nucleotides: 4. The CDR3, as DNA: TGTGCCAGCAGTGACAGGGGGTTGTACATTCAGTACTTC. This sequence encodes CASSDRGLYIQYF.

V is TRBV7-8 and J is TRBJ2-2; possibly TRBD2 for D (6 bases). This CDR3 comprises 17 residues. Germline V gives CDR1 SGHVS, CDR2 FQNEAQ. Trimming left V 2 bases short and J 3 bases short, with 16 bases between. The DNA of the CDR3 is TGTGCCAGCAGCTTAATCAAGGAGGGCTGGTACACCGGGGAGCTGTTTTTT. Translating gives CASSLIKEGWYTGELFF.

This chain links TRBV28 with TRBJ1-1; D gene ambiguous. Germline CDR1 is MDHEN and CDR2 is SYDVKM. The CDR3 is made up of 15 amino acids. The ends were cut back, 4 bases at V and 2 bases at J, with 14 bases in the middle. CDR3 DNA: TGTGCCAGCAGTTCCTATGTCCGCTCCAACACTGAAGCTTTCTTT. Translation: CASSSYVRSNTEAFF.

This chain joins TRBV3-1 (or the pseudogene TRBV3-2) and TRBJ2-5; D gene ambiguous. The CDR3 contains 14 residues. Looked up from germline, CDR1 is LGHDT and CDR2 is YNNKEL (reference sequence). The V end was cut by 1 base, the J end by 4 bases, with 10 bases between. The CDR3 DNA reads TGTGCCAGCAGCCAAGGTCGGTTGCGAGAGACCCAGTACTTC. Its protein is CASSQGRLRETQYF.

The gene calls are TRBV6-6 and TRBJ2-7, with 10 bases that match TRBD1. CDR1 and CDR2 (germline): MNHNY, SVGAGI (reference sequence). CDR3 length equals 14 residues. V was pared by 10 bases and J by 0 bases, with 6 bases of the junction left unmatched. The DNA for the CDR3 is TGTGCCACCTCGACAGGGGGCGCCTCCTACGAGCAGTACTTC. It yields the protein CATSTGGASYEQYF.

This CDR3 reads CASSSPTTDTQYF. In nucleotides, the CDR3 is TGTGCCAGCAGTTCCCCTACTACAGATACGCAGTATTTT. The chain recombines TRBV12-3 or TRBV12-4 with TRBJ2-3; D unresolved. The CDR3 loop spans 13 amino acids. V gave up 4 bases and J gave up 3 bases, with 8 bases separating them.

V gene TRBV28 combines with J gene TRBJ1-5, with D unclear. Germline V CDR1 and CDR2: MDHEN, SYDVKM. There are 12 residues in the CDR3. V lost 7 bases to trimming and J lost 4 bases, with 8 bases between them. The CDR3, as DNA: TGTGCCAGCACTCAGGCAAATCAGCCCCAGCATTTT. This encodes CASTQANQPQHF.

The chain employs TRBV27 and TRBJ2-2; 12 bases are a match to TRBD2. Per the germline V gene, CDR1 is MNHEY and CDR2 is SMNVEV (reference sequence). V shed 5 bases and J 7 bases; nucleotides not matched to a gene: 8. The CDR3 runs 16 residues. CDR3 amino acids: CASSPGLAGRVGELFF. The CDR3 DNA is TGTGCCAGCAGTCCCGGACTAGCGGGAAGGGTCGGGGAGCTGTTTTTT.

In DNA, the CDR3 is TGTGCCAGCAGTGGGCGCGAGCAGTACTTC. It encodes CASSGREQYF. V usage is TRBV28 and J usage is TRBJ2-7; D remains unclear. The CDR3 is 10 amino acids. CDR1 and CDR2 from the germline V gene are MDHEN and SYDVKM. The V end lost 5 bases, the J end lost 6 bases, and 5 bases lay between the germline ends.

The chain employs TRBV6-2 or TRBV6-3 and TRBJ2-7; 12 nucleotides agree with TRBD2. V trimming: 2 bases; J trimming: 4 bases; junction bases outside the gene matches: 6. This CDR3 contains 16 residues. Germline values: CDR1 MNHEY, CDR2 SVGEGT. The CDR3 protein is CASSYPTTSGRYEQYF. The CDR3 bases are TGTGCCAGCAGTTACCCCACCACTAGCGGGAGGTACGAGCAGTACTTC.

This clone was recorded a few times. V and J are TRBV19 and TRBJ1-3, with 7 bases identical to TRBD1. The CDR3 runs to 15 residues. The trim removed 1 base at V and 3 bases at J, leaving 3 bases unmatched. Per the germline V gene, CDR1 is LNHDA and CDR2 is SQIVND (reference sequence). This chain's CDR3 is CASSIGDRYGNTIYF. CDR3 sequence (DNA): TGTGCCAGTAGTATAGGGGACAGATATGGAAACACCATATATTTT.

The gene calls are TRBV19 and TRBJ1-5, with TRBD1 identical over 7 bases. The CDR3 is 14 residues long. The V gene end was trimmed by 4 bases and the J gene end by 5 bases; junction bases not matched to a gene: 5. CDR1 and CDR2 (germline): LNHDA, SQIVND (reference sequence). This chain's CDR3 is CASSTPDRDQPQHF. The DNA of the CDR3 is TGTGCCAGTAGTACCCCCGACAGGGATCAGCCCCAGCATTTT.

The chain recombines TRBV7-2 with TRBJ2-2; tentatively, D is TRBD1 (5 bases). The CDR3 length is 16 residues. Germline V lookup: CDR1 SGHTA, CDR2 FQGNSA. Trimming removed 5 bases from V and 1 base from J, with 14 bases in between. CDR3 region: CASSEGVRVNTGELFF. CDR3 sequence (DNA): TGTGCCAGCAGCGAAGGCGTCAGGGTGAACACCGGGGAGCTGTTTTTT.

This clone was detected a few times. The chain links TRBV7-2 to TRBJ1-2; 8 bases map to TRBD1. Germline V CDR1 and CDR2: SGHTA, FQGNSA. Trimming at V came to 5 bases and at J to 4 bases, leaving 9 bases not matched to a gene. The CDR3 loop spans 15 amino acids. Here the CDR3 DNA reads TGTGCCAGCAGCCCCGGACAGGGCCTGTTCTATGGCTACACCTTC. Translated, it gives CASSPGQGLFYGYTF.

The chain uses TRBV19 and TRBJ2-1; 7 bases fit TRBD1. The germline V gene encodes CDR1 LNHDA and CDR2 SQIVND (reference sequence). The CDR3 length is 14 residues. Trimming removed 8 bases from V and 3 bases from J; junction bases left unmatched: 7. The CDR3 region is CASSGQDGYNEQFF. The DNA of the CDR3 is TGTGCCAGTTCTGGACAGGACGGCTACAATGAGCAGTTCTTC.

V usage is TRBV18 and J usage is TRBJ1-2; TRBD1 agrees at 11 bases. The V segment lost 6 bases and the J segment 7 bases; nucleotides outside the gene matches: 4. The CDR3 length is 13 residues. Germline CDR1 is KGHSH and CDR2 is LQKENI. The CDR3 nucleotides are TGTGCCAGCTCCCCCGGGACAGGGGGTGGCTACACCTTC. This codes for CASSPGTGGGYTF.

V gene TRBV7-6 combines with J gene TRBJ2-5; D is possibly TRBD2 (6 bases). V lost 4 bases and J lost 5, with 20 bases in between. The CDR3 is 16 amino acids. Germline V CDR1 and CDR2: SGHVS, FNYEAQ. Here the CDR3 DNA reads TGTGCCAGCAGCTGGGGAACCGGGACTGGCGGGGAGACCCAGTACTTC. Translated, it gives CASSWGTGTGGETQYF.

The gene calls are TRBV7-8 and TRBJ1-6, with 7 positions matching TRBD1. V lost 6 bases, J lost 1 base, and 9 bases stayed unmatched. This CDR3 has 17 residues. CDR1 is SGHVS and CDR2 is FQNEAQ in the germline V gene. CDR3 nucleotide sequence: TGTGCCAGCAGGCCCGACAGGGAAACATCCTATAATTCACCCCTCCACTTT. Translation gives CASRPDRETSYNSPLHF.

The V and J genes are TRBV3-1 (or the pseudogene TRBV3-2) and TRBJ1-4; D not resolved. CDR1 LGHDT and CDR2 YNNKEL come from the germline V gene (reference sequence). The CDR3 is 13 amino acids. Trimming removed 7 bases from V and 8 bases from J, with 14 bases in between. Here the CDR3 DNA reads TGTGCCAGCACAAACCCGCCGGGGGAAAAACTGTTTTTT. Protein product: CASTNPPGEKLFF.

V usage is TRBV19 and J usage is TRBJ1-1; no firm D call. This CDR3 is 14 amino acids long. Looked up from germline, CDR1 is LNHDA and CDR2 is SQIVND (reference sequence). Between the trimmed V and J ends, which lost 3 bases and 2 bases, there was a span of 10 bases. The CDR3 coding sequence is TGTGCCAGTAGTATTCCGGGGATAAACACTGAAGCTTTCTTT. This translates into CASSIPGINTEAFF. Complete variable domain (other parts from reference TRBV19 and TRBJ1-1): DGGITQSPKYLFRKEGQNVTLSCEQNLNHDAMYWYRQDPGQGLRLIYYSQIVNDFQKGDIAEGYSVSREKKESFPLTVTSAQKNPTAFYLCASSIPGINTEAFFGQGTRLTVV.

This chain links TRBV5-1 with TRBJ2-5, with D perhaps TRBD2 (7 bases). The CDR3 is 16 residues long. Per the germline V gene, CDR1 is SGHRS and CDR2 is YFSETQ. V was cut by 0 bases and J by 2 bases, with 14 bases left in between. The CDR3 loop reads CASSLVRGRVQETQYF. CDR3 DNA: TGCGCCAGCAGCTTGGTGCGGGGGCGGGTTCAAGAGACCCAGTACTTC.